Included here is one T cell receptor (beta chain) sequence, with context. This entry belongs to a study of technical replicates of blood from a few donors. This table comes from immunoSEQ multiplex PCR, and its TCRdb copy is limited to in-frame clones, with some not included. The repertoire holds about 80,000 clones, approximately 94% seen once, with 0.38% in the top ten. The germline V gene encodes CDR1 LGHNA and CDR2 YNFKEQ. This CDR3 spans 15 amino acids. J was trimmed by 2 bases and V by 3 bases; bases with no gene match: 5. The clonotype comes from a human donor in good health. This chain joins TRBV4-2 and TRBJ2-7; 9 bases are shared with TRBD2. Sequencing was done on a sample of T cells isolated from PBMCs. The DNA for the CDR3 is TGTGCCAGCAGCCAGATTGCGGGAGGGCCCTACGAGCAGTACTTC. Its protein product is CASSQIAGGPYEQYF.